This paragraph reports one TCR beta chain. Its antigen remains unidentified. This sample was included in a study of CD8 T cells in Susac syndrome. As for the study in general: Blood was drawn from patients with Susac syndrome. At that point, they were therapy-naive, on corticosteroids, or on intravenous immunoglobulin alone.

Trimming took 1 base from V and 8 from J; bases not matched to a gene: 13. This CDR3 is built from 17 residues. The germline V gene has CDR1 GTSNPN and CDR2 SVGIG (reference sequence). Study-wide points: The CD4+ T cell repertoires that were profiled in Susac syndrome showed no clonal expansion.

Sequencing targeted TCR beta in blood CD8+ and CD4+ T cells. It was with random hexamers that roughly 0.5 to 1 ug RNA was reverse transcribed. An immunoSEQ multiplex PCR generated amplified TCR beta CDR3 products spanning 54 Vbeta and 13 Jbeta. TCRdb reanalysed the immunoSEQ multiplex PCR reads using MiXCR and keeps one entry per CDR3 protein. The sample has hundreds of thousands of distinct CDR3 sequences; 94% are singletons. This sequence was found in a human donor with Susac syndrome. This chain uses TRBV30 with TRBJ2-1, with 11 bases lining up with TRBD2. Material: CD4+ T cells from PBMCs. The CDR3 loop is CAWSATQTSGIRHEQFF. The DNA of the CDR3 is TGTGCCTGGAGTGCAACACAGACTAGCGGGATAAGGCATGAGCAGTTCTTC.